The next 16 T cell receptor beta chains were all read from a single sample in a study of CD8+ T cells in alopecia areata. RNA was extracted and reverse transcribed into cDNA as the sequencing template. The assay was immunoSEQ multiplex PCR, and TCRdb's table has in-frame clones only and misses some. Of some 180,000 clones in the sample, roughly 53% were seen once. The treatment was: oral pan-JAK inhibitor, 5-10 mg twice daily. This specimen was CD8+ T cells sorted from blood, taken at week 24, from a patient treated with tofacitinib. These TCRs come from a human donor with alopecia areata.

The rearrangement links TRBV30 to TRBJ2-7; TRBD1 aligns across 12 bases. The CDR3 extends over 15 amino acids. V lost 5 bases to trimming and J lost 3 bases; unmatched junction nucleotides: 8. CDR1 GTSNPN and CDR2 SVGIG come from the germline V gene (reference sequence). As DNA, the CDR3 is TGTGCCTGGGGGAAGGGGACAGGGGGCTTCTACGAGCAGTACTTC. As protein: CAWGKGTGGFYEQYF.

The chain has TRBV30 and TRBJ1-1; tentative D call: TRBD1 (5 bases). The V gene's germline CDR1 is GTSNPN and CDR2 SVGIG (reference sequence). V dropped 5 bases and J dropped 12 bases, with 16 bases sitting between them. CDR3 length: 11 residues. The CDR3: CAWVTGPLSFF. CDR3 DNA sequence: TGTGCCTGGGTAACGGGACCTCTATCTTTCTTT.

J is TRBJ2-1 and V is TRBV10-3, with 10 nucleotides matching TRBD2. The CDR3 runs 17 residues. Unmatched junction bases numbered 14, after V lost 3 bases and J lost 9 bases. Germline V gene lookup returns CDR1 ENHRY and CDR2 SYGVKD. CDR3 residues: CAISEPSGGFVFGEQFF. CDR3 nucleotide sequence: TGTGCCATCAGTGAACCTAGCGGGGGATTTGTATTTGGTGAGCAGTTCTTC.

The CDR3 sequence: CASSQDSDRDYGYTF. The CDR3 coding sequence is TGCGCCAGCAGCCAAGATTCTGACAGGGACTATGGCTACACCTTC. This chain links TRBV4-3 with TRBJ1-2, with 7 bases matching TRBD1. This CDR3 comprises 15 residues. Looked up from germline, CDR1 is LGHNA and CDR2 is YSLEER. The ends lost 0 bases at V and 3 bases at J; junction bases unmatched: 4.

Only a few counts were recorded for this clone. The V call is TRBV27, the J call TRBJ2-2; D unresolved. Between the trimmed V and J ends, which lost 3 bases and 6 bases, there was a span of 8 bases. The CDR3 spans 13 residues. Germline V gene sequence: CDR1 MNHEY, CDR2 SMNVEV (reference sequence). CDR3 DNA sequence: TGTGCCAGCAGTTTCACAACGCCCGGGGAGCTGTTTTTT. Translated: CASSFTTPGELFF.

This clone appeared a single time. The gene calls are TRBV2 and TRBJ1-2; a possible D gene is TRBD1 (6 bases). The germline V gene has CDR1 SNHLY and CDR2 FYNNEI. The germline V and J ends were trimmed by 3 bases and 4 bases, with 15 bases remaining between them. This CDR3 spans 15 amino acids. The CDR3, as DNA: TGTGCCAGCAGTGAGTCTCGGACAGCCTCCTATGGCTACACCTTC. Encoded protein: CASSESRTASYGYTF.

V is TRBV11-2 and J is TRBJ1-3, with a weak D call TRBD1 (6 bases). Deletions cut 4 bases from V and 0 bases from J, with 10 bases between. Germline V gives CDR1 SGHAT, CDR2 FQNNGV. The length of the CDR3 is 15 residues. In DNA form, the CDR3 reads TGTGCCAGCAGCTCGGACAGCAACTCTGGAAACACCATATATTTT. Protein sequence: CASSSDSNSGNTIYF.

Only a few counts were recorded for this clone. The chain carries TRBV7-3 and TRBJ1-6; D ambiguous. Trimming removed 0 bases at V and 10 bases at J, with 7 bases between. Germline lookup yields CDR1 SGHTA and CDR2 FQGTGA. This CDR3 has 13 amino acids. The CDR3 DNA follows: TGTGCCAGCAGCTTAACCCGGATATCACCCCTCCACTTT. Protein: CASSLTRISPLHF.

The CDR3 DNA follows: TGTGCCAGCAGCTTAGCGCGGGCAGGGGGGATGAACACTGAAGCTTTCTTT. Its protein is CASSLARAGGMNTEAFF. V is TRBV7-9 and J is TRBJ1-1; 7 bases agree with TRBD1. V lost 0 bases, J lost 0 bases, and 7 bases stayed unmatched. Germline V gene data show CDR1 as SEHNR and CDR2 as FQNEAQ (reference sequence). The length of the CDR3 is 17 residues.

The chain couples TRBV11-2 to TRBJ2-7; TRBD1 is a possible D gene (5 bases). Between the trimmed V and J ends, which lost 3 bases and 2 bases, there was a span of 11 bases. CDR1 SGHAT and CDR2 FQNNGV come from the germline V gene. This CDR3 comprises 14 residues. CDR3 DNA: TGTGCCAGCAGCTTCGGCTGGGGCACCTACGAGCAGTACTTC. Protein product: CASSFGWGTYEQYF. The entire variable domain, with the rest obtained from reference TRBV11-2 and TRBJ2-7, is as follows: EAGVAQSPRYKIIEKRQSVAFWCNPISGHATLYWYQQILGQGPKLLIQFQNNGVVDDSQLPKDRFSAERLKGVDSTLKIQPAKLEDSAVYLCASSFGWGTYEQYFGPGTRLTVT.

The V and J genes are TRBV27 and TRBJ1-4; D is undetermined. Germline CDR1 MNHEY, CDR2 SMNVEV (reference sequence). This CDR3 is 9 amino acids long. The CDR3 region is CSVIEKLFF. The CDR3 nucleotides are TGTTCTGTAATAGAAAAACTGTTTTTT.

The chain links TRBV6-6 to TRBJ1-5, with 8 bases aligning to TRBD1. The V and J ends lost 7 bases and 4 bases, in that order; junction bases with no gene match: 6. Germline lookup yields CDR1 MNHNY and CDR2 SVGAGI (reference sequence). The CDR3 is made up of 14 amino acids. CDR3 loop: CASTGQDFNQPQHF. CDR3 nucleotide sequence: TGTGCCAGCACGGGACAGGACTTTAATCAGCCCCAGCATTTT.

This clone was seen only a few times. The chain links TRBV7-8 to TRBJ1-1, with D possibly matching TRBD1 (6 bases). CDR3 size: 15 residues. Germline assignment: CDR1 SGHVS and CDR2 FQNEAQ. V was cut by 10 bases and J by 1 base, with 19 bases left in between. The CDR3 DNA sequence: TGTGCCATACAGGGCAGGCTAGGGGAGAACACTGAAGCTTTCTTT. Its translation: CAIQGRLGENTEAFF.

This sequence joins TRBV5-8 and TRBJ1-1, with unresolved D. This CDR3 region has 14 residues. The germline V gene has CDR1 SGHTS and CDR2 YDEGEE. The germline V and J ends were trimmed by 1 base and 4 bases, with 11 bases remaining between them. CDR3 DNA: TGTGCCAGCAGCTTGTATGTCCGGGCCACTGAAGCTTTCTTT. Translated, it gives CASSLYVRATEAFF.

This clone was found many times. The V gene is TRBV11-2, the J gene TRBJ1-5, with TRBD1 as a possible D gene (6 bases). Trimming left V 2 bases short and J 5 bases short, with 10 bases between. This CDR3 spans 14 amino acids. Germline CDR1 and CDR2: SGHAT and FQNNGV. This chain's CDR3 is CASSLNRGDQPQHF. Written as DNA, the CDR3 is TGTGCCAGCAGCTTAAATAGGGGGGATCAGCCCCAGCATTTT. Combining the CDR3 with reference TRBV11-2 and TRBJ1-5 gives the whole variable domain EAGVAQSPRYKIIEKRQSVAFWCNPISGHATLYWYQQILGQGPKLLIQFQNNGVVDDSQLPKDRFSAERLKGVDSTLKIQPAKLEDSAVYLCASSLNRGDQPQHFGDGTRLSIL.

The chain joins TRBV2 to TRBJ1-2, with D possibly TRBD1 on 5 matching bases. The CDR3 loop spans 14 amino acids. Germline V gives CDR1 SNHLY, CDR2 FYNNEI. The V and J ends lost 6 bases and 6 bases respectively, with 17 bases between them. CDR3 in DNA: TGTGCCAGCAGGGACTCGGGGGGGGTCGATGGCTACACCTTC. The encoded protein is CASRDSGGVDGYTF. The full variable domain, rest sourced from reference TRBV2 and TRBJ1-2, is EPEVTQTPSHQVTQMGQEVILRCVPISNHLYFYWYRQILGQKVEFLVSFYNNEISEKSEIFDDQFSVERPDGSNFTLKIRSTKLEDSAMYFCASRDSGGVDGYTFGSGTRLTVV.